This TCR beta chain originates from a study of blood T cell repertoires in COVID-19. Study-level background: From the United States, Italy and Spain came samples of acute and convalescent COVID-19. PBMCs, B-cell-depleted T cells, or T cells were the source of the cDNA or gDNA that made up the material.

In the original analysis: Amplification of reference gene primers was used by the study to estimate nucleated cell counts. Profiled with immunoSEQ multiplex PCR; TCRdb holds only in-frame clones, not every one. For V, J and clone size, that table is used; D and trimming come from the DNA. This sample carries roughly 200,000 clones, 80% to 90% of them seen once, and the ten largest clones take over 2.5%. CDR1 and CDR2 (germline): SGHDT, YYEEEE. V was shortened by 3 bases and J by 0 bases, with 15 bases between the two germline ends. The CDR3 totals 17 residues. In its sample, this clone was seen once. Sequenced input: peripheral blood. This chain joins TRBV5-6 and TRBJ1-4; tentative D call: TRBD1 (6 bases). The source is a man in his fifties or sixties with acute or convalescent COVID-19. The CDR3 is CASSSAGGHATNEKLFF. The CDR3, as DNA: TGTGCCAGCAGCTCGGCGGGGGGGCATGCAACTAATGAAAAACTGTTTTTT.